These 25 T cell receptor beta chains were all obtained from the same sample, sequenced in a study of CD4 T cells in relation to SARS-CoV-2 and coronaviruses. The unexposed donors gave CD4+ T cells in 2011-2018, prior to COVID-19. Repertoires were generated with immunoSEQ multiplex PCR, while TCRdb's copy carries only in-frame clones and drops some. The sample consists of 60,000 or so clones, around 93% of them appearing once. The sequenced sample was naive CD4+ T cells from PBMCs. As to subset: naive CD4+ T cells isolated by negative enrichment. All receptors come from a human donor in good health.

The CDR3 DNA is TGTGCCAGCGGATCCGGGACAGGGAATGAAAAACTGTTTTTT. Its protein is CASGSGTGNEKLFF. The V call is TRBV28, the J call TRBJ1-4; 9 bases line up with TRBD1. The V gene's germline CDR1 is MDHEN and CDR2 SYDVKM. V gave up 8 bases and J gave up 5 bases; unmatched junction bases: 6. This CDR3 region has 14 residues.

The rearrangement uses TRBV28 and TRBJ2-7; TRBD2 agrees at 13 bases. Germline V gene lookup returns CDR1 MDHEN and CDR2 SYDVKM. The CDR3 covers 15 residues. V gave up 6 bases and J gave up 1 base; unmatched junction bases: 3. CDR3 residues: CASSSTSGRSYEQYF. As DNA, the CDR3 is TGTGCCAGCAGCTCGACTAGCGGGAGGTCCTACGAGCAGTACTTC.

V and J are TRBV5-1 and TRBJ1-1, with TRBD1 matching over 7 bases. Trimming removed 5 bases from V and 1 base from J; junction bases left unmatched: 5. The CDR3 is 14 amino acids. In germline, CDR1 is SGHRS, CDR2 YFSETQ. The chain's CDR3 is CASRRGTANTEAFF. The CDR3 region has the DNA TGCGCCAGCAGACGCGGGACAGCGAACACTGAAGCTTTCTTT.

The chain uses TRBV28 and TRBJ2-1; 8 nucleotides align to TRBD2. Germline V gene data show CDR1 as MDHEN and CDR2 as SYDVKM. The V gene end was trimmed by 3 bases and the J gene end by 5 bases; junction bases not matched to a gene: 9. This CDR3 contains 16 residues. CDR3 region: CASSLSTSGANNEQFF. The CDR3 DNA is TGTGCCAGCAGTTTGTCTACTAGCGGAGCGAACAATGAGCAGTTCTTC.

This rearrangement joins TRBV27 to TRBJ1-2; D is unclear. The V end was cut by 2 bases, the J end by 0 bases, with 7 bases between. The V gene's germline CDR1 is MNHEY and CDR2 SMNVEV (reference sequence). There are 14 residues in the CDR3. The CDR3 coding sequence is TGTGCCAGCAGTTTAGAAGGATCTAACTATGGCTACACCTTC. This translates into CASSLEGSNYGYTF.

CDR3 nucleotide sequence: TGCGCCAGCAGACAAAGCTCTGGGGGAAACACCATATATTTT. Its protein is CASRQSSGGNTIYF. The chain couples TRBV5-1 to TRBJ1-3; D remains unclear. CDR1 is SGHRS, CDR2 YFSETQ, per germline. The CDR3 has 14 amino acids. Trimming left V 5 bases short and J 4 bases short, with 13 bases between.

The chain combines TRBV6-2 or TRBV6-3 with TRBJ1-5; TRBD1 agrees at 9 bases. Germline V gene sequence: CDR1 MNHEY, CDR2 SVGEGT. The J segment lost 0 bases and the V segment lost 5 bases, leaving 5 bases of the junction unmatched. The CDR3 has 16 amino acids. The CDR3 DNA follows: TGTGCCAGCAGTCCCGGGACAGGGCTTAGCAATCAGCCCCAGCATTTT. The encoded protein is CASSPGTGLSNQPQHF.

The chain couples TRBV5-1 to TRBJ2-7, with D possibly called TRBD1 or TRBD2 (5 bases each). This CDR3 is 16 amino acids long. Trimming left V 2 bases short and J 2 bases short, with 17 bases between. CDR1 and CDR2 from the germline V gene are SGHRS and YFSETQ. In DNA, the CDR3 is TGCGCCAGCAGCTTAGGGGCGGGCGGAAGACCCTACGAGCAGTACTTC. Protein product: CASSLGAGGRPYEQYF. Full variable domain (missing parts from reference TRBV5-1 and TRBJ2-7): KAGVTQTPRYLIKTRGQQVTLSCSPISGHRSVSWYQQTPGQGLQFLFEYFSETQRNKGNFPGRFSGRQFSNSRSEMNVSTLELGDSALYLCASSLGAGGRPYEQYFGPGTRLTVT.

V gene TRBV28 combines with J gene TRBJ2-3; 8 bases align to TRBD2. Germline lookup yields CDR1 MDHEN and CDR2 SYDVKM. CDR3 length: 16 amino acids. J was trimmed by 4 bases and V by 8 bases; bases with no gene match: 14. The CDR3 bases are TGTGCCAGCGGGTCATTCGGGACTAGTCTGCCAGATACGCAGTATTTT. Encoded protein: CASGSFGTSLPDTQYF.

The genes are TRBV19 and TRBJ1-2, with 9 bases aligning to TRBD1. The junction had 15 bases not matched to a gene; V was cut back by 9 bases and J by 7 bases. The CDR3 covers 15 residues. Per germline, CDR1 LNHDA and CDR2 SQIVND (reference sequence). The CDR3 sequence: CASSPSGTGPSGYTF. The CDR3 DNA is TGTGCCAGCTCACCCTCCGGGACAGGGCCTAGTGGCTACACCTTC.

This chain connects TRBV7-8 to TRBJ2-5; D may be TRBD2 (5 bases). This CDR3 is built from 15 residues. V was cut by 5 bases and J by 5 bases, with 18 bases left in between. Germline lookup yields CDR1 SGHVS and CDR2 FQNEAQ. Here the CDR3 DNA reads TGTGCCAGCAGCGTAGTTAGAGGGCGCGGGGAGACCCAGTACTTC. It is translated as CASSVVRGRGETQYF.

The chain employs TRBV3-1 (or the pseudogene TRBV3-2) and TRBJ2-3, with 12 bases matching TRBD2. V dropped 6 bases and J dropped 2; count of bases not matched to a gene: 6. Germline V lookup: CDR1 LGHDT, CDR2 YNNKEL (reference sequence). The CDR3 runs 16 residues. The CDR3 DNA is TGTGCCAGCAGGCGTAGACTAGCGGGAGCCACAGATACGCAGTATTTT. It is translated as CASRRRLAGATDTQYF.

The rearrangement links TRBV2 to TRBJ2-7, with TRBD1 matching over 9 bases. From germline, CDR1 is SNHLY and CDR2 FYNNEI. CDR3 length equals 15 residues. Germline trimming cut 6 bases from V and 2 bases from J; bases unmatched to any gene: 8. The CDR3 DNA is TGTGCCAGCAGGGGAGGACAGGGGAAACCCTACGAGCAGTACTTC. Translation: CASRGGQGKPYEQYF.

This clone has a single count. The V call is TRBV7-9, the J call TRBJ2-3, with TRBD2 matching over 8 bases. The CDR3 extends over 16 amino acids. With 4 bases clipped from V and 5 bases from J, the junction kept 11 bases outside the gene matches. Germline assignment: CDR1 SEHNR and CDR2 FQNEAQ (reference sequence). The CDR3 spells CASSSKGLDSRDTQYF. In DNA form, the CDR3 reads TGTGCCAGCAGCTCCAAGGGACTAGACTCGAGAGATACGCAGTATTTT.

The V and J genes are TRBV19 and TRBJ2-7, with 9 bases aligning to TRBD1. The CDR3 runs 15 residues. Germline-derived CDR1 and CDR2 are LNHDA and SQIVND (reference sequence). V dropped 6 bases and J dropped 2; count of bases not matched to a gene: 8. CDR3 nucleotide sequence: TGTGCCAGTAGGCAACAGGGGGCCAGGACCTACGAGCAGTACTTC. It codes for CASRQQGARTYEQYF.

This clone appeared a single time. The genes are TRBV28 and TRBJ2-7, with 7 bases lining up with TRBD1. The CDR3 sequence is 15 residues long. Germline V lookup: CDR1 MDHEN, CDR2 SYDVKM. Losses at the gene ends were 6 bases for V and 0 bases for J; bases not matched to a gene: 8. The CDR3 protein is CASSPGTASSYEQYF. CDR3 DNA: TGTGCCAGCAGCCCGGGGACAGCGAGCTCCTACGAGCAGTACTTC.

The rearrangement uses TRBV2 and TRBJ1-1, with D perhaps matching TRBD1 (6 bases). CDR1 and CDR2 from the germline V gene are SNHLY and FYNNEI. This CDR3 has 14 amino acids. The V end was cut by 7 bases, the J end by 2 bases, with 14 bases between. CDR3 residues: CASTGTTPNTEAFF. CDR3 nucleotides: TGTGCCAGCACCGGGACAACGCCTAACACTGAAGCTTTCTTT.

V usage is TRBV29-1 and J usage is TRBJ2-3; 14 bases align to TRBD2. Germline-derived CDR1 and CDR2 are SQVTM and ANQGSEA. J was trimmed by 5 bases and V by 6 bases; bases with no gene match: 4. This CDR3 contains 14 residues. CDR3 sequence: CSVGTSGRIDTQYF. DNA of the CDR3: TGCAGCGTGGGGACTAGCGGGAGAATAGATACGCAGTATTTT.

V usage is TRBV28 and J usage is TRBJ2-7; D gene unclear. Germline lookup yields CDR1 MDHEN and CDR2 SYDVKM. The CDR3 totals 16 residues. V was trimmed by 6 bases and J by 3 bases, leaving 21 bases between them. DNA for the CDR3: TGTGCCAGCAGCCCAAACGTCTGGAGAGAGGACTACGAGCAGTACTTC. Protein product: CASSPNVWREDYEQYF.

The chain employs TRBV24-1 and TRBJ2-5; D is ambiguous. The germline V gene has CDR1 KGHDR and CDR2 SFDVKD. V gave up 4 bases and J gave up 5 bases, with 7 bases separating them. The CDR3 runs to 12 residues. CDR3 in DNA: TGTGCCACCAGTGACGGGCGGGAGACCCAGTACTTC. Its protein product is CATSDGRETQYF.

V and J are TRBV4-1 and TRBJ2-7; the D is unclear. The CDR3 sequence is 15 residues long. V was pared by 1 base and J by 3 bases, with 13 bases between. Per germline, CDR1 MGHRA and CDR2 YSYEKL. The CDR3 DNA reads TGCGCCAGCAGCCAAGGTCCCGCTTCTTTCTACGAGCAGTACTTC. Residues: CASSQGPASFYEQYF.

The V gene is TRBV5-1, the J gene TRBJ2-7, with 9 bases aligning to TRBD2. Germline CDR1 reads SGHRS; CDR2 reads YFSETQ. V lost 3 bases and J lost 2; bases outside the gene matches: 9. CDR3 length equals 16 residues. CDR3 nucleotide sequence: TGCGCCAGCAGCTCCGAACCAGCGGGAGGACCCTACGAGCAGTACTTC. Translation gives CASSSEPAGGPYEQYF.

A single count supports this clone. The rearrangement uses TRBV29-1 and TRBJ1-1, with a tentative D call TRBD1 (5 bases). Trimming removed 7 bases from V and 8 bases from J, with 17 bases in between. This CDR3 contains 12 residues. Germline lookup yields CDR1 SQVTM and CDR2 ANQGSEA. CDR3: CSAPGDWAEAFF. The CDR3 DNA reads as TGCAGCGCTCCCGGGGACTGGGCGGAAGCTTTCTTT. Drawing the rest from reference TRBV29-1 and TRBJ1-1, the complete variable domain is SAVISQKPSRDICQRGTSLTIQCQVDSQVTMMFWYRQQPGQSLTLIATANQGSEATYESGFVIDKFPISRPNLTFSTLTVSNMSPEDSSIYLCSAPGDWAEAFFGQGTRLTVV.

The gene calls are TRBV18 and TRBJ2-1; 8 bases are shared with TRBD2. J lost 5 bases, V lost 5 bases, and 8 bases had no gene match. Germline CDR1 reads KGHSH; CDR2 reads LQKENI. The CDR3 has 15 amino acids. The CDR3 DNA reads as TGTGCCAGCTCAACGAATAGCGGGAACCACAATGAGCAGTTCTTC. Translated: CASSTNSGNHNEQFF.

The rearrangement links TRBV28 to TRBJ1-5; D may be TRBD1 (5 bases). Trimming removed 2 bases from V and 4 bases from J, with 18 bases in between. CDR3 length equals 17 residues. CDR1 is MDHEN and CDR2 is SYDVKM in the germline V gene. The CDR3 loop is CASSLRYGTVKNQPQHF. CDR3 DNA: TGTGCCAGCAGTTTACGGTACGGGACGGTAAAAAATCAGCCCCAGCATTTT.